A single sample gave rise to the 22 T cell receptor beta chains below, sequenced in a study of cytomegalovirus exposure and HLA in healthy donors. Researchers ran the PCR with 60 Vbeta and 13 Jbeta primers. The repertoire was sequenced with immunoSEQ multiplex PCR; TCRdb's copy has only in-frame clones and lacks some. The sample lists approximately 100,000 clones; around 80% were seen once. Sequenced material: PBMCs. The receptors come from a man between 60 and 75 years old in good health and CMV-seronegative.

This chain connects TRBV11-1 to TRBJ2-7; 7 bases line up with TRBD1. The CDR3 totals 16 residues. Per the germline V gene, CDR1 is SGHAT and CDR2 is FQDESV (reference sequence). The J segment lost 4 bases and the V segment lost 1 base, leaving 10 bases of the junction unmatched. The CDR3, as DNA: TGTGCCAGCAGCTTAGGATACGGGACAGTGACATACGAGCAGTACTTC. Protein sequence: CASSLGYGTVTYEQYF.

A single count supports this clone. The gene calls are TRBV14 and TRBJ2-4, with 8 bases matching TRBD1. The CDR3 spans 15 residues. V shed 3 bases, J shed 1 base, and the junction held 2 bases outside the gene matches. Per the germline V gene, CDR1 is SGHDN and CDR2 is FVKESK. The CDR3 is CASSQTGAAKNIQYF. The CDR3 bases are TGTGCCAGCAGCCAGACAGGGGCGGCCAAAAACATTCAGTACTTC.

The chain uses TRBV6-1 and TRBJ1-2, with no clear D. From germline, CDR1 is MNHNS and CDR2 SASEGT. Deletions cut 3 bases from V and 4 bases from J, with 6 bases between. CDR3 length equals 12 residues. CDR3 bases: TGTGCCAGCAGTGATAATAGCTATGGCTACACCTTC. The encoded protein is CASSDNSYGYTF.

J is TRBJ2-5 and V is TRBV5-1, with D tentatively TRBD1 (6 bases). The V end was cut by 4 bases, the J end by 4 bases, with 14 bases between. Germline CDR1 SGHRS, CDR2 YFSETQ. The CDR3 covers 14 residues. The chain's CDR3 is CASSARGRAETQYF. The CDR3 DNA is TGCGCCAGCAGCGCCAGGGGAAGGGCAGAGACCCAGTACTTC.

This chain connects TRBV19 to TRBJ1-5, with 9 nucleotides matching TRBD1. V gave up 7 bases and J gave up 5 bases; unmatched junction bases: 6. Looked up from germline, CDR1 is LNHDA and CDR2 is SQIVND (reference sequence). CDR3 length equals 14 residues. The CDR3 DNA reads as TGTGCCAGTAACCGGGACAGGGATGATCAGCCCCAGCATTTT. Encoded protein: CASNRDRDDQPQHF.

This clone occurred once. J is TRBJ1-4 and V is TRBV29-1, with D hard to call. Germline CDR1 is SQVTM and CDR2 is ANQGSEA. V dropped 4 bases and J dropped 8 bases, with 11 bases sitting between them. The length of the CDR3 is 12 residues. CDR3 protein: CSVAPAGEKLFF. In nucleotides, the CDR3 is TGCAGCGTTGCTCCGGCGGGGGAAAAACTGTTTTTT.

V is TRBV10-3 and J is TRBJ2-5, with 8 bases lining up with TRBD1. J gave up 4 bases and V 0 bases, and 7 bases lay outside the gene matches. Germline V gene data show CDR1 as ENHRY and CDR2 as SYGVKD. CDR3 length: 16 amino acids. The CDR3 is CAISESSRDRGETQYF. The CDR3, as DNA: TGTGCCATCAGTGAGTCGAGCCGAGACAGGGGAGAGACCCAGTACTTC.

This clone was observed a single time. The gene calls are TRBV2 and TRBJ2-3, with D tentatively TRBD1 (5 bases). The CDR3 sequence is 15 residues long. The germline gives CDR1 SNHLY, CDR2 FYNNEI. The ends were cut back, 2 bases at V and 3 bases at J, with 12 bases in the middle. The CDR3 DNA reads TGTGCCAGCAGTGAACAGGGCCAGCCAACAGATACGCAGTATTTT. It translates to CASSEQGQPTDTQYF.

The chain combines TRBV19 with TRBJ2-5; tentatively, D is TRBD2 (5 bases). CDR1 LNHDA and CDR2 SQIVND come from the germline V gene (reference sequence). V was cut by 3 bases and J by 5 bases, with 16 bases left in between. The CDR3 spans 15 residues. In DNA, the CDR3 is TGTGCCAGTAGTATCGCCCCGGGATCATGGGAGACCCAGTACTTC. Amino acids: CASSIAPGSWETQYF.

CDR3 coding DNA: TGCAGTGCCAAGAAGGAGAACACCATATATTTT. Residues: CSAKKENTIYF. The V and J genes are TRBV20-1 and TRBJ1-3; no definite D call. In germline, CDR1 is DFQATT, CDR2 SNEGSKA (reference sequence). This CDR3 contains 11 residues. Trimming cost V 6 bases and J 7 bases, with 10 bases left between them.

The chain recombines TRBV5-1 with TRBJ2-3; TRBD2 matches at 7 bases. This CDR3 comprises 13 residues. V gave up 8 bases and J gave up 0 bases; unmatched junction bases: 3. Germline CDR1 and CDR2: SGHRS and YFSETQ. This chain's CDR3 is CASSGPSTDTQYF. The DNA for the CDR3 is TGCGCCAGTAGCGGGCCTAGCACAGATACGCAGTATTTT.

The chain links TRBV7-9 to TRBJ1-1; D not certain. Germline lookup yields CDR1 SEHNR and CDR2 FQNEAQ (reference sequence). V was pared by 4 bases and J by 0 bases, with 12 bases between. This CDR3 spans 15 amino acids. The CDR3 protein is CASSSSTGMNTEAFF. The CDR3 bases are TGTGCCAGCAGCTCGTCGACGGGGATGAACACTGAAGCTTTCTTT.

The rearrangement joins TRBV7-6 to TRBJ2-5; possibly TRBD1 for D (5 bases). V was shortened by 5 bases and J by 5 bases, with 18 bases between the two germline ends. Germline V CDR1 and CDR2: SGHVS, FNYEAQ. The CDR3 sequence is 15 residues long. The CDR3 coding sequence is TGTGCCAGCAGCCAGGACAAAGGGGCCGGGGAGACCCAGTACTTC. It specifies CASSQDKGAGETQYF. Supplemented by reference TRBV7-6 and TRBJ2-5, the full variable domain reads GAGVSQSPRYKVTKRGQDVALRCDPISGHVSLYWYRQALGQGPEFLTYFNYEAQQDKSGLPNDRFSAERPEGSISTLTIQRTEQRDSAMYRCASSQDKGAGETQYFGPGTRLLVL.

V usage is TRBV19 and J usage is TRBJ1-1; a weak D match, TRBD1 (6 bases). The germline gives CDR1 LNHDA, CDR2 SQIVND (reference sequence). This CDR3 has 16 amino acids. The germline V and J ends were trimmed by 5 bases and 2 bases, with 18 bases remaining between them. CDR3 loop: CASSPRTERVNTEAFF. The CDR3 coding sequence is TGTGCCAGTAGTCCACGGACAGAGAGGGTTAACACTGAAGCTTTCTTT.

The chain recombines TRBV9 with TRBJ2-3, with 7 bases fitting TRBD2. Germline CDR1 is SGDLS and CDR2 is YYNGEE. There are 14 residues in the CDR3. The V segment lost 0 bases and the J segment 2 bases; nucleotides outside the gene matches: 0. The CDR3: CASSVERDTDTQYF. In nucleotides, the CDR3 is TGTGCCAGCAGCGTAGAGCGGGACACAGATACGCAGTATTTT.

The chain couples TRBV19 to TRBJ1-5; D is possibly TRBD1 (5 bases). V shed 1 base and J shed 3 bases, with 13 bases lying between them. CDR1 LNHDA and CDR2 SQIVND come from the germline V gene (reference sequence). The CDR3 extends over 16 amino acids. This chain's CDR3 is CASSIVSGWVNQPQHF. The CDR3 nucleotides are TGTGCCAGTAGTATAGTCTCAGGGTGGGTCAATCAGCCCCAGCATTTT.

This chain connects TRBV19 to TRBJ1-5; possibly TRBD1 for D (6 bases). Per the germline V gene, CDR1 is LNHDA and CDR2 is SQIVND (reference sequence). This CDR3 comprises 16 residues. V was trimmed by 4 bases and J by 0 bases, leaving 13 bases between them. The CDR3 loop reads CASSTRTVYSNQPQHF. The CDR3 DNA reads TGTGCCAGTAGTACCCGGACAGTGTATAGCAATCAGCCCCAGCATTTT.

The chain is built from TRBV5-5 and TRBJ2-3, with a possible D match to TRBD1 (5 bases). Germline-derived CDR1 and CDR2 are SGHKS and YYEKEE (reference sequence). Trimming removed 3 bases at V and 4 bases at J, with 15 bases between. The CDR3 length is 15 residues. This chain's CDR3 is CASSWGRGSADTQYF. For the CDR3, the DNA is TGTGCCAGCAGCTGGGGAAGGGGAAGTGCAGATACGCAGTATTTT.

This chain joins TRBV19 and TRBJ1-1, with TRBD1 matching 9 bases. The germline gives CDR1 LNHDA, CDR2 SQIVND (reference sequence). Trimming cost V 7 bases and J 4 bases; bases outside gene matches: 7. The CDR3 is 14 amino acids. CDR3 sequence: CASTGQGRGTEAFF. As DNA, the CDR3 is TGTGCCAGTACCGGACAGGGGAGGGGCACTGAAGCTTTCTTT.

CDR3: CASSLSVGGELFF. The DNA of the CDR3 is TGCGCCAGCAGCTTATCGGTTGGCGGGGAGCTGTTTTTT. The chain combines TRBV5-1 with TRBJ2-2; D gene unclear. Per germline, CDR1 SGHRS and CDR2 YFSETQ. The CDR3 extends over 13 amino acids. V was clipped by 2 bases and J by 7 bases, with 9 bases between them.

The CDR3: CASSFTGSRETQYF. The CDR3 DNA sequence: TGTGCCAGCAGCTTCACAGGAAGTCGGGAGACCCAGTACTTC. This chain joins TRBV11-1 and TRBJ2-5, with a tentative D call TRBD1 (5 bases). The CDR3 covers 14 residues. Germline CDR1 and CDR2: SGHAT and FQDESV (reference sequence). Trimming took off 3 bases at V and 5 bases at J, with 13 bases between the two ends.

The chain combines TRBV6-5 with TRBJ1-2, with TRBD1 matching over 8 bases. Germline loops: CDR1 MNHEY, CDR2 SVGAGI. CDR3 length equals 15 residues. The junction had 7 bases not matched to a gene; V was cut back by 1 base and J by 6 bases. The CDR3 region is CASSYLQGGKNGYTF. For the CDR3, the DNA is TGTGCCAGCAGTTACTTACAGGGGGGGAAAAATGGCTACACCTTC.